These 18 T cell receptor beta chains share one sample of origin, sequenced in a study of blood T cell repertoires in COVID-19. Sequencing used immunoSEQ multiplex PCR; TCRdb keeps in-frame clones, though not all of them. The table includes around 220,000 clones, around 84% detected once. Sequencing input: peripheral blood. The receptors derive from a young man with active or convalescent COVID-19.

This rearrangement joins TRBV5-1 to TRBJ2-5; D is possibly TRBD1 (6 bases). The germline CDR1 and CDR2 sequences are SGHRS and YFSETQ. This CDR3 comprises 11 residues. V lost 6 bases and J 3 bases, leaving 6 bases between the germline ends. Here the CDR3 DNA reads TGCGCCAGCAAGGGGGAAGAGACCCAGTACTTC. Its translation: CASKGEETQYF.

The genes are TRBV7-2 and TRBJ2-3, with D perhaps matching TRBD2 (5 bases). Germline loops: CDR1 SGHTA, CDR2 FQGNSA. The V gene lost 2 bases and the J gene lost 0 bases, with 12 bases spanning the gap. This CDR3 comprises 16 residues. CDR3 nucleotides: TGTGCCAGCAGCTTACGTTTGGCTAGCAGCACAGATACGCAGTATTTT. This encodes CASSLRLASSTDTQYF. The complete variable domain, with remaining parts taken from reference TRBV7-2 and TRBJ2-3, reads GAGVSQSPSNKVTEKGKDVELRCDPISGHTALYWYRQSLGQGLEFLIYFQGNSAPDKSGLPSDRFSAERTGGSVSTLTIQRTQQEDSAVYLCASSLRLASSTDTQYFGPGTRLTVL.

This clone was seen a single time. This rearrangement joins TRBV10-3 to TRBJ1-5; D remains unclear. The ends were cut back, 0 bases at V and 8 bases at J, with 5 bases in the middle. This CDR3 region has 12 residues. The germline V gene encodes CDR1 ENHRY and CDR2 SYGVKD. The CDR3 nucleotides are TGTGCCATCAGTGAGTCGACTGAGCCCCAGCATTTT. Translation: CAISESTEPQHF.

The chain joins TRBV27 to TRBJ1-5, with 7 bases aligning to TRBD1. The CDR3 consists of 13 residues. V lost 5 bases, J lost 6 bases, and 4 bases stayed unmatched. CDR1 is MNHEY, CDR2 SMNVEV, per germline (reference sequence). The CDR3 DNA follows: TGTGCCAGCAGTGACAGGGACGGTCAGCCCCAGCATTTT. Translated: CASSDRDGQPQHF.

The chain's CDR3 is CASTLGREYDEQYF. In nucleotides, the CDR3 is TGTGCCAGCACCCTCGGCCGGGAGTACGACGAGCAGTACTTC. The chain uses TRBV7-8 and TRBJ2-7; perhaps TRBD2 as D (6 bases). The CDR3 covers 14 residues. With 7 bases removed from V and 5 bases from J, the gap between germline ends came to 18 bases. Germline V lookup: CDR1 SGHVS, CDR2 FQNEAQ.

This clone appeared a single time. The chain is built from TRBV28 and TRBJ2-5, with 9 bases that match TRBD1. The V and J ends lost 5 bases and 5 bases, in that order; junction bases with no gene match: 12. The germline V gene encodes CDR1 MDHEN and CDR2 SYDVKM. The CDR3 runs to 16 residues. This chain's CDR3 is CASSPHLTGGRETQYF. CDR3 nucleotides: TGTGCCAGCAGTCCACACCTGACAGGGGGTCGGGAGACCCAGTACTTC.

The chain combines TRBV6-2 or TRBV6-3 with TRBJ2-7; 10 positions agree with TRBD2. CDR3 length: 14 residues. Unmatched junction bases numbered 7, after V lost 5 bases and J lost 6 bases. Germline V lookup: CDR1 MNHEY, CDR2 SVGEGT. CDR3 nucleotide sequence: TGTGCCAGCAGTGGAAGCGGGAGGGCTGGCGAGCAGTACTTC. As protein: CASSGSGRAGEQYF.

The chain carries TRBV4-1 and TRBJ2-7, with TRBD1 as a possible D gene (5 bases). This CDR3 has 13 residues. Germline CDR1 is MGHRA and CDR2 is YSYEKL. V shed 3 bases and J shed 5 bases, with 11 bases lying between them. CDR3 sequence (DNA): TGCGCCAGCAGCCACGTATTGGGGCACGAGCAGTACTTC. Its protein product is CASSHVLGHEQYF.

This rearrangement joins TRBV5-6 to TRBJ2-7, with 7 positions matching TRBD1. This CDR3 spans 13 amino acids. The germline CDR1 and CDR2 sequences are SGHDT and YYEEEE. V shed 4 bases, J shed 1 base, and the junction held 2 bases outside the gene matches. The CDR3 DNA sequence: TGTGCCAGCAGCCTGACAGGGTCCTACGAGCAGTACTTC. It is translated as CASSLTGSYEQYF.

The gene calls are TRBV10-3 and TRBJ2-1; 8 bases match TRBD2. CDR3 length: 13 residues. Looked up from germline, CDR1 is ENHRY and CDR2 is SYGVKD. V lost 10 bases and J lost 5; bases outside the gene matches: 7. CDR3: CATRRGANNEQFF. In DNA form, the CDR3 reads TGTGCCACCCGGCGGGGGGCAAACAATGAGCAGTTCTTC.

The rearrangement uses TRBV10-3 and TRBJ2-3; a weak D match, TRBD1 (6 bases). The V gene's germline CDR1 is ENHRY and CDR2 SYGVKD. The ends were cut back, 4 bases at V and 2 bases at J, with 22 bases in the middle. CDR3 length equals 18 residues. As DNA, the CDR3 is TGTGCCATCAGTGGTGATCCACCCGGGACAACTCCCACAGATACGCAGTATTTT. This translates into CAISGDPPGTTPTDTQYF.

The CDR3 protein is CASSLQGRAGETQYF. In nucleotides, the CDR3 is TGTGCCAGCAGCTTACAGGGGCGGGCTGGAGAGACCCAGTACTTC. The chain has TRBV11-3 and TRBJ2-5; D perhaps matches TRBD1 (6 bases). The CDR3 extends over 15 amino acids. The germline V gene has CDR1 SGHNT and CDR2 YENEEA. V lost 2 bases to trimming and J lost 4 bases, with 14 bases between them. Variable domain in full (rest from reference TRBV11-3 and TRBJ2-5): EAGVVQSPRYKIIEKKQPVAFWCNPISGHNTLYWYLQNLGQGPELLIRYENEEAVDDSQLPKDRFSAERLKGVDSTLKIQPAELGDSAVYLCASSLQGRAGETQYFGPGTRLLVL.

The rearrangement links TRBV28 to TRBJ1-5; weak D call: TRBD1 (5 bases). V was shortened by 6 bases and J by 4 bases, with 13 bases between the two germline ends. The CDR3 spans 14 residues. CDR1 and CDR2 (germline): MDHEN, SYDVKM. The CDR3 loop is CASRPGILNQPQHF. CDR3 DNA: TGTGCCAGCAGGCCAGGGATCCTAAATCAGCCCCAGCATTTT.

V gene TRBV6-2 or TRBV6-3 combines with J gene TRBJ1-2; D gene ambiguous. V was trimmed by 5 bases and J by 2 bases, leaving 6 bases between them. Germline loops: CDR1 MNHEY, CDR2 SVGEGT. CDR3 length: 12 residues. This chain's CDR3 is CASSLDNYGYTF. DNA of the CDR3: TGTGCCAGCAGTCTAGACAACTATGGCTACACCTTC.

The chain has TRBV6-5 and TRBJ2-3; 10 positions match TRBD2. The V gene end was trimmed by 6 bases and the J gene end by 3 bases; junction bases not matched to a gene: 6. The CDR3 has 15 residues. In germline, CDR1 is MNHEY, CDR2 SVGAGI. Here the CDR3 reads CASRRAGGQTDTQYF. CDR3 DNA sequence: TGTGCCAGCAGAAGAGCGGGGGGGCAAACAGATACGCAGTATTTT.

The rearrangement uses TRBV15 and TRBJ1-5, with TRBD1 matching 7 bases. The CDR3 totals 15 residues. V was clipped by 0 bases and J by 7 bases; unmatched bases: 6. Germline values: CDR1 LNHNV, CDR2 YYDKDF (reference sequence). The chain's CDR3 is CATSREGRGDQPQHF. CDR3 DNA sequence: TGTGCCACCAGCAGAGAGGGCAGGGGGGACCAGCCCCAGCATTTT.

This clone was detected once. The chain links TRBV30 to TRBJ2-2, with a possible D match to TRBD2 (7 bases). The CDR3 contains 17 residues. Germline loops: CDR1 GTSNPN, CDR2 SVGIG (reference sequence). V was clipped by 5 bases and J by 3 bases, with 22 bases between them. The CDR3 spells CAWVGGSRGAYTGELFF. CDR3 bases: TGTGCCTGGGTCGGTGGGAGTCGGGGGGCTTACACCGGGGAGCTGTTTTTT.

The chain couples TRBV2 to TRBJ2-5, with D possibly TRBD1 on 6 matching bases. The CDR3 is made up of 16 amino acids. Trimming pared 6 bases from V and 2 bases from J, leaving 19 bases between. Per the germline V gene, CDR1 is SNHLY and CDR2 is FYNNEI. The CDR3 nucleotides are TGTGCCAGCAGGGCGCTTCCGCAGGGGTATCAAGAGACCCAGTACTTC. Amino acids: CASRALPQGYQETQYF.